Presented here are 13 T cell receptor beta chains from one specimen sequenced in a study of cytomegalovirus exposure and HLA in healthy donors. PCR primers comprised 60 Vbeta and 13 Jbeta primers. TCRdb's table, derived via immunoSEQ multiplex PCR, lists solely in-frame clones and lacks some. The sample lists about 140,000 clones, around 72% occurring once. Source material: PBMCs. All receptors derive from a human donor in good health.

CDR3 sequence reads: CAWTGRAQETQYF. The CDR3 DNA reads as TGTGCCTGGACTGGCAGGGCTCAAGAGACCCAGTACTTC. The J gene is TRBJ2-5, the V gene TRBV30; D is possibly TRBD1 (5 bases). The CDR3 contains 13 residues. Germline V gene sequence: CDR1 GTSNPN, CDR2 SVGIG (reference sequence). Trimming removed 4 bases from V and 2 bases from J, with 11 bases in between.

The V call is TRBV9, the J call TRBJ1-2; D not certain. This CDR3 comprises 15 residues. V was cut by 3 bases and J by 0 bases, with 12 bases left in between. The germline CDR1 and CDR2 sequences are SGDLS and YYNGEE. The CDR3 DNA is TGTGCCAGCAGCGAAACCGGGTTAGCTAACTATGGCTACACCTTC. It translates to CASSETGLANYGYTF.

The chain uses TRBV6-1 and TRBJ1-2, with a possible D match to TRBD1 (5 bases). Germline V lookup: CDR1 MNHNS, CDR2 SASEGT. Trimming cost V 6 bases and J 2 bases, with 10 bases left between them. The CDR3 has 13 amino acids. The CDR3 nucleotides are TGTGCCAGCAGCGTGGGACTGAACTATGGCTACACCTTC. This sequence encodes CASSVGLNYGYTF.

The CDR3 loop reads CAWSVIAGGSGEQFF. DNA of the CDR3: TGTGCCTGGAGTGTCATAGCGGGAGGATCGGGTGAGCAGTTCTTC. The chain links TRBV30 to TRBJ2-1, with 10 bases lining up with TRBD2. The germline gives CDR1 GTSNPN, CDR2 SVGIG (reference sequence). The CDR3 length is 15 residues. The trim removed 0 bases at V and 9 bases at J, leaving 8 bases unmatched. The full variable domain, its missing parts supplied by reference TRBV30 and TRBJ2-1, is SQTIHQWPATLVQPVGSPLSLECTVEGTSNPNLYWYRQAAGRGLQLLFYSVGIGQISSEVPQNLSASRPQDRQFILSSKKLLLSDSGFYLCAWSVIAGGSGEQFFGPGTRLTVL.

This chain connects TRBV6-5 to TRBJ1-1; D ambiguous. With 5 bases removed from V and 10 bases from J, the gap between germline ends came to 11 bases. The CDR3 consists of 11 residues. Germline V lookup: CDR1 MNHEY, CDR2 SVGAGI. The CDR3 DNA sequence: TGTGCCAGCAGTGAATTGAGGGCAGCTTTCTTT. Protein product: CASSELRAAFF.

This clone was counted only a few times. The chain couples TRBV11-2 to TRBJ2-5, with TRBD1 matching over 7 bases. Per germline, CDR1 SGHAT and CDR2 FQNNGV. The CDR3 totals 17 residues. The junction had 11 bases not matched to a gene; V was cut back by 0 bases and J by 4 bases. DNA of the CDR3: TGTGCCAGCAGCTTAGATTCAGGGGGTTTGATCGTAGAGACCCAGTACTTC. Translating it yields CASSLDSGGLIVETQYF.

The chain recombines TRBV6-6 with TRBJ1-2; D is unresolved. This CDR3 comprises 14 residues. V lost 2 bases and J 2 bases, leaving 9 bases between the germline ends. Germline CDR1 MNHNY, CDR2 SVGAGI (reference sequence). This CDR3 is CASSYERRNYGYTF. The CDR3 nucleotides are TGTGCCAGCAGTTACGAGAGGAGAAACTATGGCTACACCTTC.

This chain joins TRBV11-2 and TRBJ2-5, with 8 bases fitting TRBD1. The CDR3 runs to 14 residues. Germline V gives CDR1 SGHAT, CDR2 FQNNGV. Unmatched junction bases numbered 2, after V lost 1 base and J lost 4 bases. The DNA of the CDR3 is TGTGCCAGCAGCTTAGGGACAGGGTCAGAGACCCAGTACTTC. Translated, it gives CASSLGTGSETQYF.

The CDR3 reads CASSQDSGHTF. The CDR3, as DNA: TGCGCCAGCAGCCAAGATAGCGGGCACACCTTC. V usage is TRBV4-1 and J usage is TRBJ1-2; D unclear. From germline, CDR1 is MGHRA and CDR2 YSYEKL. The CDR3 totals 11 residues. Trimming removed 0 bases at V and 12 bases at J, with 8 bases between.

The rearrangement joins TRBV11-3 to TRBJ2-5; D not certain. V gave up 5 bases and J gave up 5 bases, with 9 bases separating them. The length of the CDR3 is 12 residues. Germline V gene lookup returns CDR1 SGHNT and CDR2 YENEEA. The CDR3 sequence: CASSPDRETQYF. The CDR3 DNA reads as TGTGCCAGCAGCCCCGATCGGGAGACCCAGTACTTC. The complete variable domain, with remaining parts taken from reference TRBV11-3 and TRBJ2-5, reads EAGVVQSPRYKIIEKKQPVAFWCNPISGHNTLYWYLQNLGQGPELLIRYENEEAVDDSQLPKDRFSAERLKGVDSTLKIQPAELGDSAVYLCASSPDRETQYFGPGTRLLVL.

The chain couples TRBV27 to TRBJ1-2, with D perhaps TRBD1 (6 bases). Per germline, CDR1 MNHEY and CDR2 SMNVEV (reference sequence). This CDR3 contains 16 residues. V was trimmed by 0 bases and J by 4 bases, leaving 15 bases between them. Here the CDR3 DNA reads TGTGCCAGCAGTTTATCGAGAGGGGGGGAGGTCTATGGCTACACCTTC. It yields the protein CASSLSRGGEVYGYTF.

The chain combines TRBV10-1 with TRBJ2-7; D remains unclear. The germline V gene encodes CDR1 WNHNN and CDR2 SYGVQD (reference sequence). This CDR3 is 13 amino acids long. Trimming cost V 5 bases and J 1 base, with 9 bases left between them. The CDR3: CASSPVKSYEQYF. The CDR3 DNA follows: TGCGCCAGCAGTCCAGTCAAGTCCTACGAGCAGTACTTC.

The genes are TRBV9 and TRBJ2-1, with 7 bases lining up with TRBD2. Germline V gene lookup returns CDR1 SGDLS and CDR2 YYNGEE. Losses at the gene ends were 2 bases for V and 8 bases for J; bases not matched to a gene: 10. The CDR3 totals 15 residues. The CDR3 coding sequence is TGTGCCAGCAGCGTCAGTGGGAGGGCCGGGGATGAGCAGTTCTTC. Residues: CASSVSGRAGDEQFF.